This TCR beta chain was identified during a study of T cells in tumors after PD-1 blockade (dated by TCRdb to the late 2010s). About the full investigation: Exclusion criteria were prior checkpoint blockade, use of systemic immunosuppressants, or recent radiotherapy or other anti-cancer therapy within 4 weeks. RECIST version 1.1 was used to evaluate clinical response. Patients received pembrolizumab 200 mg every 3 weeks or cemiplimab 350 mg every 2 weeks. Paired single-cell RNA and TCR sequencing was performed on site-matched tumors from BCC or SCC patients before and after anti-PD-1 therapy. On average, tumor samples yielded 20,000 to 30,000 TCR templates (range about 554-100,000) and fewer than 7,500 unique clonotypes, about 20-fold deeper than single-cell TCR sequencing. Ongoing daily vismodegib 150 mg was also given to a subset of patients during anti-PD-1 treatment.

Trimming at the junction amounts to 2 bases on V and 4 bases on J, and the germline ends lie 17 bases apart. The germline V gene provides CDR1 MNHEY and CDR2 SVGEGT. Counted from cysteine to phenylalanine, this CDR3 has 16 amino acids. Left in the record is the CDR3 DNA by itself, 48 bases read in frame from the first base. A note on this clone: The antigen this receptor binds is unknown. Qualities for individual bases were not recorded, and no much larger clone is one base off.

The immunoSEQ platform was used to carry out deep TCRbeta sequencing. The authors' pipeline ran thus. Only productive rearrangements were exported from the immunoSEQ Analyzer for further analysis. Clones with significant expansion or contraction between timepoints were called with a two-sided binomial test at Bonferroni-corrected P below 0.01. T cell phenotypes were assigned to bulk TCRbeta clonotypes by matching the clonotypes to single-cell RNA+TCR-seq clones that had the same TCRbeta sequence. Clone enrichment in tumor was calculated as tumor frequency divided by PBMC frequency from bulk TCR sequencing. TCRs were sorted with GLIPH into specificity groups, meaning clusters of distinct TCRs that share CDR3 motifs and likely recognize common antigens. As stored in TCRdb, this immuneACCESS dataset retains in-frame rearrangements with V and J assigned. A fraction of the clones does not appear; measured against another copy, unresolved V genes explain less than half of the discrepancy, and the remainder lacks a known reason. The V and J calls and the clone size are those of that table, but D and trimming were determined from the DNA. The sample table shows 6,500 to 9,500 clones, and 55% to 70% are seen once. Approximately 8.7% of the sample belongs to the ten largest clones.

Sample time point, as interpreted from the label and publication: after anti-PD-1 therapy. Before and after PD-1 blockade, tumor biopsies came from the same primary tumor, making the samples site-matched. For bulk TCRbeta sequencing, genomic DNA was extracted from tumor biopsies or peripheral blood, and input amounts ranged from about 600 ng to 6,004 ng. To increase sensitivity for rare clonotypes compared with single-cell TCR sequencing, remaining biopsy material was subjected to bulk TCRbeta sequencing. All patients had histologically proven advanced or metastatic basal or squamous cell carcinoma and were poor candidates for surgical resection. Of the approximately twelve patients making up the basal cell carcinoma cohort, several underwent bulk tumor TCR sequencing. Fresh biopsies were taken from the primary tumor site, and part of the biopsy material was kept in RNAlater for exome and bulk TCR sequencing.

Beyond this particular receptor, the publication reports: Comparisons between pre- and post-treatment samples were the only ones where clonal replacement appeared, with none seen between two pre-treatment samples, a pattern that argues against artifacts from biopsy timing or location. About 41% of tumor TCR clonotypes were found in blood, and some novel exhausted tumor clones appeared in pre-treatment blood, suggesting peripheral recruitment. The source of novel T cell clones was not identified, and lymphoid organs or rare unexpanded clones within the tumor or the tumor periphery could be included among the possible sources. Exhausted CD8+ clones expanded after therapy were mostly novel clonotypes undetected pre-treatment, suggesting clonal replacement rather than reinvigoration of pre-existing clones.

This material consisted of tumor tissue, taken after anti-PD-1 treatment. The sequence derives from a human donor with basal cell carcinoma. The receptor chain draws on TRBV6-2 or TRBV6-3 and TRBJ1-1, and the D gene may be TRBD1, 5 bases matching. The CDR3 region reads CASSYGSLGPGTEAFF. The nucleotides are TGTGCCAGCAGTTACGGTAGCCTGGGACCGGGCACTGAAGCTTTCTTT.